This T cell receptor beta chain was captured by sequencing in a study of blood T cell repertoires in COVID-19. The overall study: The origin of the acute and convalescent COVID-19 samples was the United States, Italy and Spain. The analysed material was cDNA or gDNA that came from T cells, B-cell-depleted T cells, or PBMCs.

Per the original methods: How many nucleated cells were present was estimated from reference gene primer amplification. Assay used: immunoSEQ multiplex PCR; TCRdb lists only in-frame clones, some missing. V, J and clone size are those of that table, while D and trimming were read from the DNA. The sample has a few hundred thousand clones, 89% seen once. CDR3 length: 13 residues. Germline CDR1 reads LNHDA; CDR2 reads SQIVND (reference sequence). V lost 3 bases, J lost 3 bases, and 6 bases lay in between. The sequenced sample consisted of peripheral blood. This chain connects TRBV19 to TRBJ1-5; D uncertain. The TCR comes from a woman between 35 and 50 years old who had recovered from COVID-19. The CDR3: CASSIIDNQPQHF. CDR3 sequence (DNA): TGTGCCAGTAGTATTATAGACAATCAGCCCCAGCATTTT. Combining the CDR3 with reference TRBV19 and TRBJ1-5 gives the whole variable domain DGGITQSPKYLFRKEGQNVTLSCEQNLNHDAMYWYRQDPGQGLRLIYYSQIVNDFQKGDIAEGYSVSREKKESFPLTVTSAQKNPTAFYLCASSIIDNQPQHFGDGTRLSIL.